This entry describes one T cell receptor beta chain. Profiling relied on immunoSEQ multiplex PCR, and the TCRdb table lists in-frame clones only, not all of them. This sample has 150,000 to 200,000 clones, with more than 70% found just once. The record originates from a study of blood T cell repertoires in COVID-19. Germline CDR1 MNHEY, CDR2 SVGAGI. Losses at the gene ends were 11 bases for V and 0 bases for J; bases not matched to a gene: 5. This CDR3 spans 14 amino acids. The clonotype was recovered from a man between 35 and 55 years old who had recovered from COVID-19. The chain recombines TRBV6-5 with TRBJ2-1; 9 bases map to TRBD2. The sequenced material came from PBMCs or T cells enriched from blood (not recorded which). CDR3 residues: CAGGGLASYNEQFF. Here the CDR3 DNA reads TGTGCCGGTGGGGGACTAGCCTCCTACAATGAGCAGTTCTTC.